The following is a T cell receptor beta chain sequence with its context. The antigen is unknown. Sequenced by immunoSEQ multiplex PCR; TCRdb stores in-frame clones only, minus some. The sample consists of millions of clones, over 90% of them appearing once. The V gene lost 6 bases and the J gene lost 2 bases, with 14 bases spanning the gap. Germline V CDR1 and CDR2: SGHRS, YFSETQ. This CDR3 has 14 residues. These data are taken from a study of shared clonotypes between healthy human individuals. Overall study: Three plates were used per donor for CD4 naive, three for CD4 memory, two for CD8 naive and one for CD8 memory. Whole-study results and caveats: What limited the represented genetic and exposure-history diversity was the small number of donors. Incompleteness in sorted-subset sequencing, despite large depth, was shown by rarefaction. The expectation was that sequencing depth would affect clonotype sharing among donors.

Sequencing was performed on naive CD4+ T cells from PBMCs. Described subset: CD45RA+ positively selected. J is TRBJ2-5 and V is TRBV5-1; D gene unclear. The clonotype was recovered from a man younger than 30 in good health. Some clones in this sample may be carry-over from other donors' samples. The CDR3 reads CASTDLTTQETQYF. CDR3 DNA sequence: TGCGCCAGCACCGACCTGACAACACAAGAGACCCAGTACTTC.